This T cell receptor beta chain was profiled in a study of tumor-infiltrating lymphocytes in primary liver carcinoma. Study information: The patients included men and women who were aged 30 to 69 years.

Comment on this clonotype: What it binds is not known.

Study-wide results and limits: Tumor specimens were characterized by a significantly higher top-250-clone fraction than blood (p = 0.039). Found in all five tumor regions were only about 7-24% of top clones.

Co-extraction yielded RNA and DNA from approximately 22-30 mg of unsorted bulk tissue. Every tumor sample held more than 80% viable tumor cells. The CDR3 consists of 16 residues. Germline CDR1 and CDR2: SGHNT and YENEEA. V lost 9 bases to trimming and J lost 9 bases; unmatched junction nucleotides: 14. Total RNA amounting to roughly 450 ng was the source from which TCR beta cDNA was made with a constant-region primer. Modified slightly, ARM-PCR produced TCR beta libraries over three nested multiplex PCR rounds. Rounds one and two of PCR, each of 9 to 11 cycles, were primed with TRBV1-TRBV30 forward primers and a C-beta reverse primer. TCRdb re-called the multiplex PCR reads through MiXCR, storing one row per CDR3 protein. The sample has 95,000 to 150,000 distinct CDR3 sequences; around 60% are singletons.

This TCR derives from a woman aged 55 to 70 with primary liver carcinoma and hepatitis B virus infection. The chain carries TRBV11-3 and TRBJ2-1; 13 bases map to TRBD2. Sequenced material: liver tumor tissue from sampling region 1. The subset here: tumor region T1, superior pole. The CDR3 DNA reads as TGTGCCAGTAGCCTCGGACTAGCGGGAGCGGTGAGTGAGCAGTTCTTC. Its protein is CASSLGLAGAVSEQFF.